This T cell receptor beta chain was identified in a study of PD-1 blockade in classical Hodgkin lymphoma. CDR1 is MGHRA, CDR2 YSYEKL, per germline. Trimming cost V 1 base and J 0 bases; bases outside gene matches: 6. The CDR3 consists of 17 residues. Every patient experienced relapse after autologous stem cell transplantation, and brentuximab vedotin exposure varied. Sequencing was performed with immunoSEQ multiplex PCR; in TCRdb, only in-frame clones are kept and a portion is missing. This sample has just over 25,000 clones, with 85% to 90% found just once. This chain connects TRBV4-1 to TRBJ1-3, with 7 bases matching TRBD1. The source was peripheral blood mononuclear cells (PBMCs), collected at baseline. This receptor was identified in a human donor with classical Hodgkin lymphoma. The CDR3 spells CASSQGGTVPSGNTIYF. Here the CDR3 DNA reads TGCGCCAGCAGCCAAGGTGGGACAGTTCCCTCTGGAAACACCATATATTTT.